The 21 T cell receptor beta chains given below trace back to one sample, sequenced in a study of blood T cell repertoires in COVID-19. Data came from immunoSEQ multiplex PCR; TCRdb stores just in-frame clones and leaves some out. The data show roughly 480,000 clones, nearly 90% seen once. Sequencing was carried out using peripheral blood. The receptors were gathered from a man aged 18 to 30 with COVID-19, enrolled during active disease.

V and J are TRBV5-4 and TRBJ2-7; 12 nucleotides line up with TRBD2. CDR3 size: 12 residues. V was clipped by 4 bases and J by 11 bases; unmatched bases: 4. CDR1 and CDR2 (germline): SGHNT, YYREEE (reference sequence). CDR3 in DNA: TGTGCCAGCAGCACGACTAGCGGGAGTAAGTACTTC. Translation: CASSTTSGSKYF.

This chain connects TRBV3-1 (or the pseudogene TRBV3-2) to TRBJ2-3; TRBD2 matches 7 bases. Looked up from germline, CDR1 is LGHDT and CDR2 is YNNKEL (reference sequence). The CDR3 covers 15 residues. The J segment lost 1 base and the V segment lost 2 bases, leaving 3 bases of the junction unmatched. The CDR3, as DNA: TGTGCCAGCAGCCAATTAACTAGCGGCACAGATACGCAGTATTTT. Protein product: CASSQLTSGTDTQYF.

V and J are TRBV24-1 and TRBJ2-1, with a weak D call TRBD2 (6 bases). The CDR3 length is 15 residues. Germline values: CDR1 KGHDR, CDR2 SFDVKD. V shed 2 bases and J shed 7 bases, with 14 bases lying between them. This chain's CDR3 is CATSDSRPGGNEQFF. CDR3 in DNA: TGTGCCACCAGTGATTCCAGGCCCGGAGGGAATGAGCAGTTCTTC.

This sequence joins TRBV6-6 and TRBJ1-1, with 7 bases aligning to TRBD1. Germline V CDR1 and CDR2: MNHNY, SVGAGI (reference sequence). The CDR3 spans 15 residues. V trimming: 4 bases; J trimming: 0 bases; junction bases outside the gene matches: 5. The CDR3 here is CASSFQGGMNTEAFF. The CDR3 DNA sequence: TGTGCCAGCAGTTTCCAAGGGGGCATGAACACTGAAGCTTTCTTT.

The genes are TRBV5-1 and TRBJ1-1, with D tentatively TRBD1 (5 bases). The CDR3 covers 14 residues. Germline V lookup: CDR1 SGHRS, CDR2 YFSETQ. V was clipped by 6 bases and J by 6 bases, with 18 bases between them. CDR3 in DNA: TGCGCCAGCACCCAAGACAGCCCGACAGCTGAAGCTTTCTTT. This codes for CASTQDSPTAEAFF.

This rearrangement joins TRBV29-1 to TRBJ1-2; the D gene is possibly TRBD1 (6 bases). Germline V gene lookup returns CDR1 SQVTM and CDR2 ANQGSEA. This CDR3 comprises 13 residues. With 5 bases removed from V and 5 bases from J, the gap between germline ends came to 15 bases. CDR3 nucleotide sequence: TGCAGCGTTTCAGGGGATATATGGTATGGCTACACCTTC. Amino acids: CSVSGDIWYGYTF.

The J gene is TRBJ2-1, the V gene TRBV19; 8 nucleotides match TRBD1. This CDR3 has 14 amino acids. Looked up from germline, CDR1 is LNHDA and CDR2 is SQIVND (reference sequence). With 6 bases clipped from V and 6 bases from J, the junction kept 7 bases outside the gene matches. The CDR3 coding sequence is TGTGCCAGTAGAAAACAGGGGGTAGGCAATGAGCAGTTCTTC. It codes for CASRKQGVGNEQFF.

This chain joins TRBV25-1 and TRBJ2-3, with D possibly matching TRBD1 (7 bases). Trimming shortened V by 1 base and J by 4 bases, and 15 bases separated the two germline ends. This CDR3 is 16 amino acids long. Germline values: CDR1 MGHDK, CDR2 SYGVNS. Here the CDR3 DNA reads TGTGCCAGCAGTGAATTAGCAGGGGGGAGCCCAGATACGCAGTATTTT. Amino acid sequence: CASSELAGGSPDTQYF. Together with reference TRBV25-1 and TRBJ2-3, the CDR3 gives the full variable domain: EADIYQTPRYLVIGTGKKITLECSQTMGHDKMYWYQQDPGMELHLIHYSYGVNSTEKGDLSSESTVSRIRTEHFPLTLESARPSHTSQYLCASSELAGGSPDTQYFGPGTRLTVL.

This clone appeared a single time. At one end, the junction sequence differs from germline, possibly due to a read error. The V call is TRBV9, the J call TRBJ2-5, with D perhaps TRBD1 (6 bases). CDR1 is SGDLS and CDR2 is YYNGEE in the germline V gene. This CDR3 region has 13 residues. The CDR3 here is CVSSRDTGETQYF. The CDR3 DNA is TGTGTCAGCAGCAGAGACACAGGGGAGACCCAGTACTTC.

The chain has TRBV7-9 and TRBJ2-1; 9 bases map to TRBD2. Germline lookup yields CDR1 SEHNR and CDR2 FQNEAQ (reference sequence). This CDR3 has 15 amino acids. Trimming at V came to 6 bases and at J to 8 bases, leaving 11 bases not matched to a gene. CDR3 coding DNA: TGTGCCAGCAGTATCCGAGCGGGGGGAATCCATGAGCAGTTCTTC. It codes for CASSIRAGGIHEQFF.

This chain joins TRBV3-1 (or the pseudogene TRBV3-2) and TRBJ2-5; maybe TRBD1 (6 bases). The V end lost 1 base, the J end lost 5 bases, and 8 bases lay between the germline ends. The CDR3 extends over 13 amino acids. Germline CDR1 and CDR2: LGHDT and YNNKEL (reference sequence). CDR3 sequence: CASSQGGLETQYF. Written as DNA, the CDR3 is TGTGCCAGCAGCCAAGGGGGGCTGGAGACCCAGTACTTC.

V gene TRBV2 combines with J gene TRBJ2-5; D is unresolved. Germline CDR1 SNHLY, CDR2 FYNNEI. The V and J ends lost 5 bases and 5 bases respectively, with 9 bases between them. This CDR3 region has 12 residues. CDR3: CASSRIQETQYF. CDR3 nucleotides: TGTGCCAGCAGTAGAATCCAGGAGACCCAGTACTTC. Looking up the rest from reference TRBV2 and TRBJ2-5 gives the full variable domain: EPEVTQTPSHQVTQMGQEVILRCVPISNHLYFYWYRQILGQKVEFLVSFYNNEISEKSEIFDDQFSVERPDGSNFTLKIRSTKLEDSAMYFCASSRIQETQYFGPGTRLLVL.

The CDR3 coding sequence is TGTGCCAGCAGTGGAACGAAGCGGGCCGCTATCTACGAGCAGTACTTC. Translation: CASSGTKRAAIYEQYF. The chain has TRBV25-1 and TRBJ2-7; TRBD2 is a possible D gene (6 bases). The length of the CDR3 is 16 residues. V lost 4 bases and J lost 3, with 19 bases in between. Germline V CDR1 and CDR2: MGHDK, SYGVNS.

This chain connects TRBV20-1 to TRBJ2-2; D gene ambiguous. Trimming cost V 7 bases and J 6 bases, with 9 bases left between them. The CDR3 is made up of 11 amino acids. CDR1 is DFQATT, CDR2 SNEGSKA, per germline (reference sequence). DNA for the CDR3: TGCAGTGTCCGATCGGCCGGGGAGCTGTTTTTT. Its protein is CSVRSAGELFF.

The J gene is TRBJ2-7, the V gene TRBV2, with TRBD1 as a possible D gene (6 bases). V was pared by 6 bases and J by 4 bases, with 13 bases between. Germline assignment: CDR1 SNHLY and CDR2 FYNNEI. This CDR3 has 13 amino acids. The CDR3 sequence is CASSLRDKYEQYF. CDR3 coding DNA: TGTGCCAGCAGCCTCCGGGACAAGTACGAGCAGTACTTC. Drawing the rest from reference TRBV2 and TRBJ2-7, the complete variable domain is EPEVTQTPSHQVTQMGQEVILRCVPISNHLYFYWYRQILGQKVEFLVSFYNNEISEKSEIFDDQFSVERPDGSNFTLKIRSTKLEDSAMYFCASSLRDKYEQYFGPGTRLTVT.

The chain has TRBV15 and TRBJ1-2; 8 nucleotides agree with TRBD1. This CDR3 has 13 residues. V dropped 3 bases and J dropped 8; count of bases not matched to a gene: 5. Germline CDR1 reads LNHNV; CDR2 reads YYDKDF (reference sequence). The chain's CDR3 is CATSSRTGSGYTF. The CDR3 DNA sequence: TGTGCCACCAGCAGCAGGACAGGGAGCGGCTACACCTTC.

This chain connects TRBV3-1 (or the pseudogene TRBV3-2) to TRBJ2-5, with D maybe TRBD1 (6 bases). CDR3 length: 16 amino acids. CDR1 and CDR2 (germline): LGHDT, YNNKEL (reference sequence). The germline V and J ends were trimmed by 0 bases and 7 bases, with 18 bases remaining between them. CDR3 sequence reads: CASSQDLFGGFGTQYF. The CDR3 DNA follows: TGTGCCAGCAGCCAAGACCTTTTTGGGGGCTTCGGGACCCAGTACTTC.

The V and J genes are TRBV7-8 and TRBJ2-5, with D tentatively TRBD1 (6 bases). CDR1 and CDR2 (germline): SGHVS, FQNEAQ. Trimming cost V 5 bases and J 1 base, with 11 bases left between them. The CDR3 has 14 amino acids. The CDR3 region is CASSTRQAQETQYF. CDR3 DNA sequence: TGTGCCAGCAGCACCAGACAGGCCCAAGAGACCCAGTACTTC.

J is TRBJ2-3 and V is TRBV5-1; 14 nucleotides match TRBD2. CDR3 length: 17 residues. CDR1 is SGHRS, CDR2 YFSETQ, per germline. Germline trimming cut 3 bases from V and 1 base from J; bases unmatched to any gene: 4. The CDR3 nucleotides are TGCGCCAGCAGCTCGGGACTAGCGGGAGTAGGCACAGATACGCAGTATTTT. Its protein is CASSSGLAGVGTDTQYF.

The chain employs TRBV5-1 and TRBJ1-1, with 8 positions matching TRBD1. This CDR3 has 13 amino acids. V lost 4 bases to trimming and J lost 3 bases; unmatched junction nucleotides: 2. The germline V gene has CDR1 SGHRS and CDR2 YFSETQ. CDR3 DNA: TGCGCCAGCAGCGCGGACAGGGACACTGAAGCTTTCTTT. It encodes CASSADRDTEAFF.

The rearrangement joins TRBV9 to TRBJ1-4; possible D gene TRBD1, 5 bases. The CDR3 sequence is 20 residues long. V was clipped by 3 bases and J by 0 bases, with 24 bases between them. Per the germline V gene, CDR1 is SGDLS and CDR2 is YYNGEE. CDR3 sequence: CASSARGGSYNTTTNEKLFF. CDR3 bases: TGTGCCAGCAGCGCCCGGGGGGGGAGCTACAATACGACAACTAATGAAAAACTGTTTTTT.